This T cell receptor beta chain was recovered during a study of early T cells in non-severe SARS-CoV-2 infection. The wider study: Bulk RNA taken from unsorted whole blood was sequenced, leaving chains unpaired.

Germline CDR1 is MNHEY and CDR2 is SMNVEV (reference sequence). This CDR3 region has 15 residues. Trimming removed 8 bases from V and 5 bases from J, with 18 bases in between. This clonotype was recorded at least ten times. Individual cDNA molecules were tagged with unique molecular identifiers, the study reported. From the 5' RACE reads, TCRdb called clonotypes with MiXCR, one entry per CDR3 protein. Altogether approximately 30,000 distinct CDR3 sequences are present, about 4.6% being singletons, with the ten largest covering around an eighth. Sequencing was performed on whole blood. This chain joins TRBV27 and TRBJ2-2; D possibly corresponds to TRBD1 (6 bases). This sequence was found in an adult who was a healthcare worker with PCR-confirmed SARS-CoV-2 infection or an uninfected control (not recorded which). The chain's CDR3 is CASHTTGTITGELFF. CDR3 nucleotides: TGTGCCAGCCACACAACCGGGACAATTACCGGGGAGCTGTTTTTT.